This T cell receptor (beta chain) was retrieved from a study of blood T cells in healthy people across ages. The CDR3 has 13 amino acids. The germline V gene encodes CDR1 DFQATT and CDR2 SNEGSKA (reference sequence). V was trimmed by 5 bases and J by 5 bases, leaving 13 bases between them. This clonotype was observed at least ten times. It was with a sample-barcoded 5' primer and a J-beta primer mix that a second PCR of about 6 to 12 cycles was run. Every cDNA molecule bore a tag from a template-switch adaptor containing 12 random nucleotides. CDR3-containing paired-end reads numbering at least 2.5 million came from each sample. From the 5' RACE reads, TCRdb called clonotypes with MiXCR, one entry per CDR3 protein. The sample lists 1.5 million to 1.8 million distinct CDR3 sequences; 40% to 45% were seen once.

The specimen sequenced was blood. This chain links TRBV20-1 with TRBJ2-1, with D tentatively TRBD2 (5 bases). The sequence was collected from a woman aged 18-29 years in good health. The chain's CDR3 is CSAPELAHNEQFF. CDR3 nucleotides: TGCAGTGCTCCCGAGCTAGCCCACAATGAGCAGTTCTTC.